Below, 16 T cell receptor beta chains from the same sample are listed, as sequenced in a study of blood T cell repertoires in COVID-19. Data came from immunoSEQ multiplex PCR; TCRdb stores just in-frame clones and leaves some out. This repertoire shows 350,000 to 450,000 clones, 85% found once; its top ten account for about 3.6%. The sequencing sample was made of peripheral blood. All receptors come from a woman aged 18-35 years with acute or convalescent COVID-19.

V is TRBV19 and J is TRBJ1-3; 8 bases map to TRBD1. The length of the CDR3 is 15 residues. Germline CDR1 LNHDA, CDR2 SQIVND (reference sequence). The trim removed 7 bases at V and 0 bases at J, leaving 5 bases unmatched. CDR3 residues: CASIDRGNSGNTIYF. The CDR3 region has the DNA TGTGCCAGTATCGACAGGGGAAACTCTGGAAACACCATATATTTT.

The chain joins TRBV7-3 to TRBJ2-6; a weak D match, TRBD1 (6 bases). The CDR3 has 19 amino acids. The germline CDR1 and CDR2 sequences are SGHTA and FQGTGA. V was clipped by 2 bases and J by 1 base, with 18 bases between them. CDR3: CASSLEGYRVESGANVLTF. Written as DNA, the CDR3 is TGTGCCAGCAGCTTAGAAGGCTACAGGGTAGAATCTGGGGCCAACGTCCTGACTTTC.

This chain connects TRBV29-1 to TRBJ2-2; D is possibly TRBD1 (6 bases). The CDR3 is made up of 12 amino acids. V lost 6 bases and J 5 bases, leaving 10 bases between the germline ends. CDR1 and CDR2 (germline): SQVTM, ANQGSEA. CDR3 in DNA: TGCAGCGTACTACAGGGAACCGGGGAGCTGTTTTTT. It translates to CSVLQGTGELFF.

The table lists this clone with a few counts. This chain links TRBV28 with TRBJ1-2; TRBD1 is a possible D gene (5 bases). V was clipped by 10 bases and J by 4 bases, with 19 bases between them. The V gene's germline CDR1 is MDHEN and CDR2 SYDVKM. This CDR3 has 14 residues. In DNA, the CDR3 is TGTGCCATCCCGGGGGGGAGTCGGGCCTATGGCTACACCTTC. This translates into CAIPGGSRAYGYTF.

The CDR3 region has the DNA TGTGCTAGTGGCCCTTCCGGGACAGTGTACAATGAGCAGTTCTTC. Encoded protein: CASGPSGTVYNEQFF. This sequence joins TRBV12-5 and TRBJ2-1; 7 nucleotides agree with TRBD1. The CDR3 runs 15 residues. Germline CDR1 reads LGHNT; CDR2 reads FRNRAP. The junction had 9 bases not matched to a gene; V was cut back by 6 bases and J by 4 bases.

This chain joins TRBV19 and TRBJ2-1; 16 positions match TRBD2. Trimming took 5 bases from V and 8 from J; bases not matched to a gene: 12. Germline loops: CDR1 LNHDA, CDR2 SQIVND (reference sequence). The CDR3 totals 18 residues. The CDR3, as DNA: TGTGCCAGTAGTCAGGGACTAGCGGGAGGGGCAGTAATGGATGAGCAGTTCTTC. Translating gives CASSQGLAGGAVMDEQFF.

The chain joins TRBV2 to TRBJ1-2; the match to TRBD1 covers 9 bases. Germline V gene lookup returns CDR1 SNHLY and CDR2 FYNNEI. V shed 4 bases, J shed 2 bases, and the junction held 5 bases outside the gene matches. The CDR3 consists of 15 residues. The CDR3 coding sequence is TGTGCCAGCAGTGCGGGGACAGGGAGAAACTATGGCTACACCTTC. It codes for CASSAGTGRNYGYTF.

This sequence joins TRBV28 and TRBJ1-1; a possible D gene is TRBD1 (5 bases). This CDR3 has 14 residues. The germline V gene encodes CDR1 MDHEN and CDR2 SYDVKM. The V end lost 7 bases, the J end lost 5 bases, and 17 bases lay between the germline ends. CDR3 in DNA: TGTGCCAGCATCACCCCGGGGGAAAGAACTGAAGCTTTCTTT. It is translated as CASITPGERTEAFF.

The chain joins TRBV7-3 to TRBJ1-1; the D is unclear. The CDR3 extends over 14 amino acids. The ends were cut back, 1 base at V and 1 base at J, with 7 bases in the middle. Germline CDR1 reads SGHTA; CDR2 reads FQGTGA. DNA for the CDR3: TGTGCCAGCAGCTTAATGGGAGGGAACACTGAAGCTTTCTTT. This codes for CASSLMGGNTEAFF.

CDR3 DNA: TGTGCCAGCAGCCAAGCAGGGTTAGGAAACACCATATATTTT. Amino acid sequence: CASSQAGLGNTIYF. The rearrangement uses TRBV3-1 (or the pseudogene TRBV3-2) and TRBJ1-3, with D possibly matching TRBD1 (5 bases). V lost 1 base and J lost 4, with 8 bases in between. The CDR3 has 14 amino acids. Germline lookup yields CDR1 LGHDT and CDR2 YNNKEL (reference sequence).

The table lists this clone with a few counts. This sequence joins TRBV3-1 (or the pseudogene TRBV3-2) and TRBJ1-2; 7 bases are shared with TRBD1. The V gene's germline CDR1 is LGHDT and CDR2 YNNKEL (reference sequence). The ends lost 2 bases at V and 8 bases at J; junction bases unmatched: 11. The CDR3 consists of 15 residues. The chain's CDR3 is CASSQTGVGSGGYTF. DNA of the CDR3: TGTGCCAGCAGCCAAACAGGGGTAGGTTCTGGCGGCTACACCTTC.

J is TRBJ1-1 and V is TRBV19, with D perhaps TRBD1 (6 bases). V gave up 4 bases and J gave up 5 bases, with 17 bases separating them. CDR3 length: 15 residues. Germline V gene sequence: CDR1 LNHDA, CDR2 SQIVND (reference sequence). Written as DNA, the CDR3 is TGTGCCAGTAGTACGCATCACACAGGGTTTACTGAAGCTTTCTTT. This sequence encodes CASSTHHTGFTEAFF.

This chain links TRBV28 with TRBJ1-5; TRBD1 aligns across 9 bases. With 2 bases clipped from V and 6 bases from J, the junction kept 5 bases outside the gene matches. Germline CDR1 and CDR2: MDHEN and SYDVKM. This CDR3 has 15 amino acids. The DNA for the CDR3 is TGTGCCAGCAGTTTACCGGACAGGGGACGTCAGCCCCAGCATTTT. It encodes CASSLPDRGRQPQHF.

J is TRBJ2-5 and V is TRBV19; 9 bases align to TRBD1. The CDR3 consists of 15 residues. Per the germline V gene, CDR1 is LNHDA and CDR2 is SQIVND (reference sequence). J lost 2 bases, V lost 0 bases, and 1 base had no gene match. Written as DNA, the CDR3 is TGTGCCAGTAGTATAGACGGGACAGGGCAAGAGACCCAGTACTTC. The encoded protein is CASSIDGTGQETQYF.

The J gene is TRBJ2-7, the V gene TRBV6-5; 7 nucleotides match TRBD1. The junction had 7 bases not matched to a gene; V was cut back by 0 bases and J by 2 bases. The germline gives CDR1 MNHEY, CDR2 SVGAGI. This CDR3 has 16 residues. In DNA form, the CDR3 reads TGTGCCAGCAGTTACTCCGGGACAGTGATTCCCTACGAGCAGTACTTC. It specifies CASSYSGTVIPYEQYF.

This chain links TRBV7-8 with TRBJ1-1; D is possibly TRBD1 (5 bases). V lost 5 bases and J 8 bases, leaving 15 bases between the germline ends. Germline CDR1 and CDR2: SGHVS and FQNEAQ. The CDR3 is 13 amino acids. In nucleotides, the CDR3 is TGTGCCAGCAGCCCAACTCCTACAGGAGAAGCTTTCTTT. Translated: CASSPTPTGEAFF.